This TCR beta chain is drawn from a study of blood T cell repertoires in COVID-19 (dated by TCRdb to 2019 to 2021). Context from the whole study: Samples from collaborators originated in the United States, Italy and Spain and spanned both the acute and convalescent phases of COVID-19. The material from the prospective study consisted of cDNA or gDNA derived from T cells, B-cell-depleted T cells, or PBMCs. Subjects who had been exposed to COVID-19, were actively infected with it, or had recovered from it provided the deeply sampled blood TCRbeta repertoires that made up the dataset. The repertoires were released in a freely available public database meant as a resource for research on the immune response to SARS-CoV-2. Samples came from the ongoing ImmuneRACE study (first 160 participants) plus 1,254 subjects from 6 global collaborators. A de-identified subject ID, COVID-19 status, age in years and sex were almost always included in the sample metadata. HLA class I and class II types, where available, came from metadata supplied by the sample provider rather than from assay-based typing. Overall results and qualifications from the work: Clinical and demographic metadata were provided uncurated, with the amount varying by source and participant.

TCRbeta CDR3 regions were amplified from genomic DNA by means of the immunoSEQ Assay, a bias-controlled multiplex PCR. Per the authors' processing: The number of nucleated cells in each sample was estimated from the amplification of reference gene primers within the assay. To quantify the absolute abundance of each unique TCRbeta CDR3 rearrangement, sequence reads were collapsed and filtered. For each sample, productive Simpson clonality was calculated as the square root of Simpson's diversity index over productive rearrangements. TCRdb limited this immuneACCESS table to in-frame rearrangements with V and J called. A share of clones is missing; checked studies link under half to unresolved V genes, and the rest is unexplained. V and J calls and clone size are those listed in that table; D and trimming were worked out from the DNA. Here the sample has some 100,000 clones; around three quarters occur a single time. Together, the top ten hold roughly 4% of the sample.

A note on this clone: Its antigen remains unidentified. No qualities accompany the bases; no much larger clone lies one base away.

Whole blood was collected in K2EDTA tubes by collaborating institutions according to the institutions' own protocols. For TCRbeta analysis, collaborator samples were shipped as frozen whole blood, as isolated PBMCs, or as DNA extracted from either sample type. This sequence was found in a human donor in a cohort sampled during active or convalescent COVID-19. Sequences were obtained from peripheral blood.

The DNA sequence is given as TGCGCCAGCAGCCTTGGACAGGTCGATCGCAATCAGCCCCAGCATTTT. It translates as CASSLGQVDRNQPQHF. The rearrangement combines TRBV5-1 with TRBJ1-5; the junction holds 7 bases that match TRBD1. V loses 4 bases at its end and J loses 2 bases; junction bases beyond the gene matches: 9. Per the germline V gene, SGHRS is the CDR1 and YFSETQ is the CDR2. From the cysteine through the phenylalanine, the CDR3 covers 16 amino acids. Of the read, only the CDR3 DNA is kept; its 48 bases are in frame from base 1.